The sample holds a few counts of the clone carrying this TCR beta chain. Its cognate antigen is unknown. The sample belongs to a study of identical twins. Regarding the study as a whole: Models predicted less out-of-frame TCR alpha sharing in monozygotic twins than was found. Where beta out-of-frame sequences were concerned, excess twin sharing was weaker. In zero-insertion analyses, partial confounding could arise from invariant MAIT and iNKT cells.

The cDNA had a unique molecular identifier and a template-switch universal primer site. TCRdb re-analysed the 5' RACE reads in MiXCR, keeping a single row per CDR3 protein. Of some 1,700,000 distinct CDR3 sequences listed, 25% to 35% are singletons. Germline CDR1 is MNHEY and CDR2 is SMNVEV (reference sequence). The CDR3 is 15 residues long. The V and J ends lost 6 bases and 6 bases, in that order; junction bases with no gene match: 11. The sequence was obtained from a newborn girl in good health. Source material: cord blood. The chain links TRBV27 to TRBJ2-3; the match to TRBD2 covers 8 bases. The CDR3, as DNA: TGTGCCAGCAGGAACCCGGGACTAGTCATCGATACGCAGTATTTT. Translation: CASRNPGLVIDTQYF.